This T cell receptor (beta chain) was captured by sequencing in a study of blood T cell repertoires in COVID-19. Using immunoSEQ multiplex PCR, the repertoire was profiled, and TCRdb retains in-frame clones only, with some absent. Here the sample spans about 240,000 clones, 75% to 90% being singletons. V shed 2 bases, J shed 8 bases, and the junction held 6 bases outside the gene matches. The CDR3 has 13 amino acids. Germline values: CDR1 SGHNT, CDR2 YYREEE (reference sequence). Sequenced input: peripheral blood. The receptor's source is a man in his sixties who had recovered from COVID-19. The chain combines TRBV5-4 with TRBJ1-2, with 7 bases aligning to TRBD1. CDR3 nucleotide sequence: TGTGCCAGCAGCTTAGACAGGGTCGACGGCTACACCTTC. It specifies CASSLDRVDGYTF.